This passage covers 30 T cell receptor beta chains from one sample sequenced in a study of blood T cell repertoires in COVID-19. The table came from immunoSEQ multiplex PCR; TCRdb's copy has only in-frame clones and leaves some out. The data show approximately 120,000 clones, about 90% seen once. Material: peripheral blood. These receptors were collected from a human donor in a cohort sampled during active COVID-19.

This rearrangement joins TRBV19 to TRBJ2-4, with 8 bases aligning to TRBD1. The CDR3 contains 15 residues. J gave up 6 bases and V 6 bases, and 10 bases lay outside the gene matches. Germline assignment: CDR1 LNHDA and CDR2 SQIVND (reference sequence). The CDR3 protein is CASRSGQVSGNIQYF. In DNA form, the CDR3 reads TGTGCCAGTAGGTCGGGACAGGTTTCGGGAAACATTCAGTACTTC. Drawing the rest from reference TRBV19 and TRBJ2-4, the complete variable domain is DGGITQSPKYLFRKEGQNVTLSCEQNLNHDAMYWYRQDPGQGLRLIYYSQIVNDFQKGDIAEGYSVSREKKESFPLTVTSAQKNPTAFYLCASRSGQVSGNIQYFGAGTRLSVL.

CDR3 DNA: TGTGCCAGTAGGGACCAGGGAAAGGCGGCCGAAAAACTGTTTTTT. This sequence encodes CASRDQGKAAEKLFF. The chain couples TRBV19 to TRBJ1-4; the D gene is possibly TRBD1 (5 bases). This CDR3 has 15 residues. The germline CDR1 and CDR2 sequences are LNHDA and SQIVND (reference sequence). The V and J ends lost 6 bases and 8 bases respectively, with 19 bases between them.

This clone was seen only once. The CDR3 is CATSDLQGNYGYTF. The CDR3 region has the DNA TGTGCCACCAGTGACTTACAGGGGAACTATGGCTACACCTTC. This chain connects TRBV24-1 to TRBJ1-2; 7 nucleotides align to TRBD1. The V and J ends lost 4 bases and 2 bases, in that order; junction bases with no gene match: 3. Germline V gene data show CDR1 as KGHDR and CDR2 as SFDVKD. The CDR3 runs to 14 residues.

The chain combines TRBV25-1 with TRBJ1-5, with 8 bases fitting TRBD1. With V trimmed by 4 bases and J by 6 bases, 5 bases remained unmatched. Germline V gene lookup returns CDR1 MGHDK and CDR2 SYGVNS. This CDR3 is 14 amino acids long. CDR3 in amino acids: CASSGDGTGQPQHF. The CDR3 bases are TGTGCCAGCAGTGGGGACGGGACAGGTCAGCCCCAGCATTTT. The entire variable domain, with the rest obtained from reference TRBV25-1 and TRBJ1-5, is as follows: EADIYQTPRYLVIGTGKKITLECSQTMGHDKMYWYQQDPGMELHLIHYSYGVNSTEKGDLSSESTVSRIRTEHFPLTLESARPSHTSQYLCASSGDGTGQPQHFGDGTRLSIL.

This sequence joins TRBV5-6 and TRBJ2-7; 7 bases match TRBD1. The V gene end was trimmed by 4 bases and the J gene end by 4 bases; junction bases not matched to a gene: 8. CDR3 length: 14 residues. The germline V gene encodes CDR1 SGHDT and CDR2 YYEEEE. The CDR3 sequence is CASSPQGVRYEQYF. The CDR3 DNA follows: TGTGCCAGCAGCCCCCAGGGGGTCCGTTACGAGCAGTACTTC.

V is TRBV5-1 and J is TRBJ2-1, with 11 bases matching TRBD2. V lost 4 bases and J lost 5; bases outside the gene matches: 5. Per germline, CDR1 SGHRS and CDR2 YFSETQ. The CDR3 spans 15 residues. As DNA, the CDR3 is TGCGCCAGCAGCCAGACTAGCGGGGCCCACAATGAGCAGTTCTTC. It encodes CASSQTSGAHNEQFF.

The rearrangement joins TRBV7-3 to TRBJ2-7, with 7 nucleotides matching TRBD1. The CDR3 has 15 residues. The J segment lost 1 base and the V segment lost 2 bases, leaving 5 bases of the junction unmatched. CDR1 is SGHTA and CDR2 is FQGTGA in the germline V gene. The CDR3 DNA reads TGTGCCAGCAGCTTAGAACAGGGGAGATCCTACGAGCAGTACTTC. It codes for CASSLEQGRSYEQYF.

This clone was picked up one time. This sequence joins TRBV5-1 and TRBJ2-1; TRBD2 matches at 9 bases. Germline V gene data show CDR1 as SGHRS and CDR2 as YFSETQ. The V and J ends lost 4 bases and 0 bases, in that order; junction bases with no gene match: 14. The CDR3 loop spans 19 amino acids. This CDR3 reads CASSRTGLAGYSSYNEQFF. The CDR3 region has the DNA TGCGCCAGCAGCCGGACCGGGCTAGCGGGATATAGCTCCTACAATGAGCAGTTCTTC.

The rearrangement joins TRBV2 to TRBJ2-1, with 12 bases identical to TRBD2. Trimming removed 6 bases from V and 8 bases from J; junction bases left unmatched: 8. The germline CDR1 and CDR2 sequences are SNHLY and FYNNEI. This CDR3 is built from 15 residues. Here the CDR3 DNA reads TGTGCCAGCAGCGAATCTAGCGGGAGGGCCGATGAGCAGTTCTTC. This sequence encodes CASSESSGRADEQFF.

The V gene is TRBV25-1, the J gene TRBJ1-2, with D unresolved. The CDR3 has 14 amino acids. Germline CDR1 is MGHDK and CDR2 is SYGVNS. V lost 8 bases, J lost 0 bases, and 13 bases lay in between. CDR3 sequence reads: CASGRTGANYGYTF. The CDR3 DNA follows: TGTGCCAGCGGCCGGACTGGAGCTAACTATGGCTACACCTTC.

The genes are TRBV9 and TRBJ1-2; possible D gene TRBD1, 5 bases. Germline CDR1 is SGDLS and CDR2 is YYNGEE. There are 16 residues in the CDR3. Trimming took 4 bases from V and 7 from J, leaving 23 bases between them. The CDR3: CASSPQGRVAWGGYTF. The CDR3, as DNA: TGTGCCAGCAGCCCCCAGGGCAGGGTGGCCTGGGGTGGCTACACCTTC.

The chain joins TRBV7-6 to TRBJ2-1; 12 bases are shared with TRBD2. Germline V gene data show CDR1 as SGHVS and CDR2 as FNYEAQ. V lost 0 bases and J lost 4; bases outside the gene matches: 10. The CDR3 is made up of 19 amino acids. CDR3 protein: CASSLALRTSGAHYNEQFF. The DNA of the CDR3 is TGTGCCAGCAGCTTAGCGCTGAGGACTAGCGGGGCACATTACAATGAGCAGTTCTTC.

The gene calls are TRBV27 and TRBJ2-3; the D is unclear. With 6 bases removed from V and 0 bases from J, the gap between germline ends came to 7 bases. This CDR3 has 13 amino acids. The germline CDR1 and CDR2 sequences are MNHEY and SMNVEV (reference sequence). The CDR3 nucleotides are TGTGCCAGCAGACCAGAAAGCACAGATACGCAGTATTTT. Residues: CASRPESTDTQYF.

This clone was seen only a few times. CDR3 nucleotides: TGTGCCAGCAGTCCTTCTAGCGGGGGGTCCTACGAGCAGTACTTC. This sequence encodes CASSPSSGGSYEQYF. The genes are TRBV6-5 and TRBJ2-7; the match to TRBD2 covers 11 bases. Germline V CDR1 and CDR2: MNHEY, SVGAGI. V gave up 5 bases and J gave up 1 base; unmatched junction bases: 4. This CDR3 has 15 residues.

V gene TRBV28 combines with J gene TRBJ2-5; tentatively, D is TRBD2 (6 bases). CDR3 length: 15 residues. Trimming pared 6 bases from V and 7 bases from J, leaving 21 bases between. In germline, CDR1 is MDHEN, CDR2 SYDVKM. The chain's CDR3 is CASSPREGRRGTQYF. The CDR3 coding sequence is TGTGCCAGCAGCCCGCGTGAGGGTAGGAGGGGGACCCAGTACTTC.

CDR3 loop: CASSVVGGAGTEAFF. The DNA of the CDR3 is TGTGCCAGCAGCGTAGTCGGCGGGGCGGGGACTGAAGCTTTCTTT. V is TRBV9 and J is TRBJ1-1, with TRBD1 as a possible D gene (5 bases). The CDR3 has 15 residues. Germline values: CDR1 SGDLS, CDR2 YYNGEE. V lost 0 bases and J 5 bases, leaving 14 bases between the germline ends.

The gene calls are TRBV15 and TRBJ2-1; 10 bases agree with TRBD2. The CDR3 runs 17 residues. Per germline, CDR1 LNHNV and CDR2 YYDKDF (reference sequence). The J segment lost 0 bases and the V segment lost 1 base, leaving 3 bases of the junction unmatched. The CDR3 coding sequence is TGTGCCACCAGCAGAGTGTCTAGCGGGAGCTCCTACAATGAGCAGTTCTTC. Protein: CATSRVSSGSSYNEQFF.

CDR3 in DNA: TGTGCCAGCAGCGCGGACAGGGGTGGCTACACCTTC. This encodes CASSADRGGYTF. The chain has TRBV9 and TRBJ1-2; TRBD1 aligns across 9 bases. The CDR3 covers 12 residues. Germline values: CDR1 SGDLS, CDR2 YYNGEE. V lost 3 bases, J lost 7 bases, and 1 base stayed unmatched. Looking up the rest from reference TRBV9 and TRBJ1-2 gives the full variable domain: DSGVTQTPKHLITATGQRVTLRCSPRSGDLSVYWYQQSLDQGLQFLIQYYNGEERAKGNILERFSAQQFPDLHSELNLSSLELGDSALYFCASSADRGGYTFGSGTRLTVV.

V is TRBV4-1 and J is TRBJ1-2; D is ambiguous. This CDR3 contains 12 residues. Germline assignment: CDR1 MGHRA and CDR2 YSYEKL. The V end lost 4 bases, the J end lost 0 bases, and 3 bases lay between the germline ends. CDR3 nucleotides: TGCGCCAGCAGCCTCTCTAACTATGGCTACACCTTC. It encodes CASSLSNYGYTF.

The chain carries TRBV6-6 and TRBJ2-3; weak D call: TRBD1 (6 bases). V was clipped by 7 bases and J by 1 base, with 15 bases between them. The CDR3 covers 15 residues. Germline assignment: CDR1 MNHNY and CDR2 SVGAGI (reference sequence). DNA for the CDR3: TGTGCCAGCACCCAGGGGCGTCCGGGCACAGATACGCAGTATTTT. It codes for CASTQGRPGTDTQYF.

This rearrangement joins TRBV9 to TRBJ2-7; 8 bases are a match to TRBD2. With V trimmed by 4 bases and J by 1 base, 4 bases remained unmatched. The CDR3 sequence is 14 residues long. Germline V CDR1 and CDR2: SGDLS, YYNGEE. DNA of the CDR3: TGTGCCAGCAGCAGTAGCGGGGCTTCCTACGAGCAGTACTTC. It specifies CASSSSGASYEQYF.

The genes are TRBV9 and TRBJ2-5, with no clear D. CDR1 is SGDLS and CDR2 is YYNGEE in the germline V gene. Trimming pared 1 base from V and 1 base from J, leaving 11 bases between. The CDR3 sequence is 15 residues long. The CDR3 DNA follows: TGTGCCAGCAGCGTAATGGGTGAGCGCCAAGAGACCCAGTACTTC. It yields the protein CASSVMGERQETQYF.

The chain employs TRBV21-1 and TRBJ2-1; the table's D call TRBD2 went unverified against the DNA. TRBV21-1 is a recognized pseudogene. The CDR3 contains 13 residues. Written as DNA, the CDR3 is TGTGCCAGCAGCACGGTTGAAGATAGCGGGAAGTTCTTC. It codes for CASSTVEDSGKFF.

The gene calls are TRBV7-9 and TRBJ2-7; 7 bases map to TRBD1. The germline CDR1 and CDR2 sequences are SEHNR and FQNEAQ (reference sequence). Germline trimming cut 5 bases from V and 4 bases from J; bases unmatched to any gene: 14. The CDR3 runs to 16 residues. The CDR3 sequence is CASSPKTGTDWYEQYF. The CDR3 bases are TGTGCCAGCAGCCCGAAAACCGGGACAGACTGGTACGAGCAGTACTTC.

This rearrangement joins TRBV10-2 to TRBJ2-7; D uncertain. The germline V and J ends were trimmed by 0 bases and 4 bases, with 7 bases remaining between them. CDR3 length equals 13 residues. Germline lookup yields CDR1 WSHSY and CDR2 SAAADI. The CDR3 nucleotides read TGCGCCAGCAGTGAGTCCGAGGTTTACGAGCAGTACTTC. This codes for CASSESEVYEQYF.

V is TRBV10-3 and J is TRBJ2-7; a weak D match, TRBD1 (6 bases). V lost 0 bases and J 7 bases, leaving 16 bases between the germline ends. This CDR3 comprises 15 residues. Per germline, CDR1 ENHRY and CDR2 SYGVKD. CDR3: CAISESLRGSGEQYF. CDR3 coding DNA: TGTGCCATCAGTGAGTCACTAAGGGGGAGTGGGGAGCAGTACTTC.

The chain combines TRBV7-9 with TRBJ1-3; the D gene is possibly TRBD1 (5 bases). Germline lookup yields CDR1 SEHNR and CDR2 FQNEAQ (reference sequence). This CDR3 region has 18 residues. V was cut by 2 bases and J by 0 bases, with 17 bases left in between. CDR3 protein: CASSLLTGLQSSGNTIYF. DNA of the CDR3: TGTGCCAGCAGCTTACTTACGGGACTTCAGAGCTCTGGAAACACCATATATTTT.

V usage is TRBV28 and J usage is TRBJ2-3; D gene unclear. The germline V gene encodes CDR1 MDHEN and CDR2 SYDVKM. The CDR3 runs to 15 residues. V dropped 8 bases and J dropped 2 bases, with 17 bases sitting between them. CDR3 in amino acids: CASQWAVAPTDTQYF. In nucleotides, the CDR3 is TGTGCCAGCCAGTGGGCAGTGGCCCCCACAGATACGCAGTATTTT.

The chain uses TRBV5-4 and TRBJ1-1; D is possibly TRBD1 (6 bases). The CDR3 consists of 13 residues. CDR1 and CDR2 from the germline V gene are SGHNT and YYREEE (reference sequence). Trimming shortened V by 4 bases and J by 6 bases, and 13 bases separated the two germline ends. DNA for the CDR3: TGTGCCAGCAGCCGGGGGGGCTCGGCTGAAGCTTTCTTT. Protein: CASSRGGSAEAFF.

The rearrangement uses TRBV9 and TRBJ1-2, with D possibly being TRBD1 (5 bases). The CDR3 consists of 13 residues. Germline CDR1 SGDLS, CDR2 YYNGEE. The ends were cut back, 4 bases at V and 3 bases at J, with 10 bases in the middle. The CDR3 loop is CASSPSGHYGYTF. DNA for the CDR3: TGTGCCAGCAGCCCCTCAGGGCACTATGGCTACACCTTC. The variable domain in full, completed from reference TRBV9 and TRBJ1-2, reads DSGVTQTPKHLITATGQRVTLRCSPRSGDLSVYWYQQSLDQGLQFLIQYYNGEERAKGNILERFSAQQFPDLHSELNLSSLELGDSALYFCASSPSGHYGYTFGSGTRLTVV.